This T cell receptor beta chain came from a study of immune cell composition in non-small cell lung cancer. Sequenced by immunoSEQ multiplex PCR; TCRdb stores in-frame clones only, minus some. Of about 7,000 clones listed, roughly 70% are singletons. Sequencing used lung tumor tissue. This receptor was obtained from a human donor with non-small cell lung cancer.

For the CDR3, the DNA is TGCGCCAGCAGCAAACCGGACAGCTGGTCTGGAAACACCATATATTTT. Its protein is CASSKPDSWSGNTIYF. The genes are TRBV5-1 and TRBJ1-3; D is possibly TRBD1 (6 bases). Germline-derived CDR1 and CDR2 are SGHRS and YFSETQ. This CDR3 is built from 16 residues. Trimming stripped 4 bases from V and 1 base from J, with 15 bases between.